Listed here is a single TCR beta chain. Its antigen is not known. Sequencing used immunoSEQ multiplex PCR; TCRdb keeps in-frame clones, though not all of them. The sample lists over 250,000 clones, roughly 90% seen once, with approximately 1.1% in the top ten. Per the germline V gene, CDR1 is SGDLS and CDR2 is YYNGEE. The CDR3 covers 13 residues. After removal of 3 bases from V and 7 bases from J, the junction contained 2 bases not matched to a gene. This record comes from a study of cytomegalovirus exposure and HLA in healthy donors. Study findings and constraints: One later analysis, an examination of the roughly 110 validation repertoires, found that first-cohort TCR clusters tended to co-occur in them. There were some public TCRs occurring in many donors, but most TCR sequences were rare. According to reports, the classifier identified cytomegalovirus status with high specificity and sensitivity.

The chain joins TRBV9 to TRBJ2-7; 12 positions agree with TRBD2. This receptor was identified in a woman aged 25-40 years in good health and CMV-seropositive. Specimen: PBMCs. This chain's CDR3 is CASSAGTSGEQYF. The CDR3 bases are TGTGCCAGCAGCGCAGGGACTAGCGGGGAGCAGTACTTC.